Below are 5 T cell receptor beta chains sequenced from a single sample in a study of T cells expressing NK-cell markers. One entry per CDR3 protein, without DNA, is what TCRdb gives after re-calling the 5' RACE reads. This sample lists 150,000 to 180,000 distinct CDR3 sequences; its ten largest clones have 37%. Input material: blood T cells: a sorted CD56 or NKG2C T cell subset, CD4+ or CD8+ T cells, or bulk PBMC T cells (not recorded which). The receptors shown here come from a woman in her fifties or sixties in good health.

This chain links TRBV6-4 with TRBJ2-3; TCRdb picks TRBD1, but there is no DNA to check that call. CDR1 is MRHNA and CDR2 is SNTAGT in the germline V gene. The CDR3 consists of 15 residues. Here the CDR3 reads CASSEGTGGVDTQYF.

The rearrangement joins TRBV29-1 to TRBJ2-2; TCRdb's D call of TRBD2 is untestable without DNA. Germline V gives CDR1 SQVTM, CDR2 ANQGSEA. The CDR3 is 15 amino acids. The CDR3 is CSVHSGRANTGELFF.

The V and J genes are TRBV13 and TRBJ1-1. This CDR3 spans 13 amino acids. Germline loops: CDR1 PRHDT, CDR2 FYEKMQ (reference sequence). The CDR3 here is CASSFAGGAEAFF.

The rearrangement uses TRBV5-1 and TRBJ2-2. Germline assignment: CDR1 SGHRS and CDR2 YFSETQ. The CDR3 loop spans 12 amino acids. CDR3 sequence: CASSLDRVELFF.

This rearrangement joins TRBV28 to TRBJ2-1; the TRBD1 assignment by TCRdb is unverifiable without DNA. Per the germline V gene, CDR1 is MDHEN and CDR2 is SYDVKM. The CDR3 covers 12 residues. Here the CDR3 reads CATDLGGNEQFF.